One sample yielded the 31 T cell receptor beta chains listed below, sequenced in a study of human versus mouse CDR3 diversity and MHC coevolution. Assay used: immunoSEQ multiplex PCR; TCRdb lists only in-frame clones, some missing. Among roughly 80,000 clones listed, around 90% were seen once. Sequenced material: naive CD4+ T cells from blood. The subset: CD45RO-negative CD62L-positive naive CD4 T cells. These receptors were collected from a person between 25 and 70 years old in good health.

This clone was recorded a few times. The CDR3 here is CAWSATAYQATNEKLFF. The CDR3 bases are TGTGCCTGGAGTGCGACAGCGTATCAGGCAACTAATGAAAAACTGTTTTTT. J is TRBJ1-4 and V is TRBV30; perhaps TRBD1 as D (5 bases). Per the germline V gene, CDR1 is GTSNPN and CDR2 is SVGIG (reference sequence). There are 17 residues in the CDR3. Trimming left V 1 base short and J 0 bases short, with 15 bases between.

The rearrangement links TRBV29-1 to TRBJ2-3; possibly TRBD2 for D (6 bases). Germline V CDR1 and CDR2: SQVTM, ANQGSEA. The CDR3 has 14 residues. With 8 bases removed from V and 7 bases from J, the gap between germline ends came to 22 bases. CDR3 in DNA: TGCAGCACCACGGGGGTCAGCGAAGCGAATACGCAGTATTTT. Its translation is CSTTGVSEANTQYF.

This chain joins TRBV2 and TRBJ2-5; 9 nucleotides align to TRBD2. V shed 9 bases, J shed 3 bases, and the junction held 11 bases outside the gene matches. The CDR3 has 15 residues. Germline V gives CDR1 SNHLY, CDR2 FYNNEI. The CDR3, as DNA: TGTGCCAGAAAAGCGGGGGGCATGGGGGAAGAGACCCAGTACTTC. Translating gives CARKAGGMGEETQYF.

The chain's CDR3 is CASSTILAANYEQYF. DNA for the CDR3: TGTGCCAGCAGCACCATACTAGCGGCAAACTACGAGCAGTACTTC. The V and J genes are TRBV27 and TRBJ2-7; 8 bases line up with TRBD2. The J segment lost 3 bases and the V segment lost 6 bases, leaving 10 bases of the junction unmatched. This CDR3 region has 15 residues. CDR1 and CDR2 (germline): MNHEY, SMNVEV (reference sequence).

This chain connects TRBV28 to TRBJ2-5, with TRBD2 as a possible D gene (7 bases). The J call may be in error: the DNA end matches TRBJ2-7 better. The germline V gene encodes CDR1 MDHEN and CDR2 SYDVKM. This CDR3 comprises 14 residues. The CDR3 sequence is CASSTPGGFNEQYF. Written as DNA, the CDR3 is TGTGCCAGCAGTACACCGGGGGGCTTCAACGAGCAGTACTTC.

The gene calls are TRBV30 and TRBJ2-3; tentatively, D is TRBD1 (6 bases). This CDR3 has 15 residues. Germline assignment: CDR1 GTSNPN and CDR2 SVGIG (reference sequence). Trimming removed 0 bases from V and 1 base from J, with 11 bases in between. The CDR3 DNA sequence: TGTGCCTGGAGTGTTCGGCCAGGGGGCACAGATACGCAGTATTTT. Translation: CAWSVRPGGTDTQYF. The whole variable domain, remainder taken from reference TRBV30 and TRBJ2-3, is SQTIHQWPATLVQPVGSPLSLECTVEGTSNPNLYWYRQAAGRGLQLLFYSVGIGQISSEVPQNLSASRPQDRQFILSSKKLLLSDSGFYLCAWSVRPGGTDTQYFGPGTRLTVL.

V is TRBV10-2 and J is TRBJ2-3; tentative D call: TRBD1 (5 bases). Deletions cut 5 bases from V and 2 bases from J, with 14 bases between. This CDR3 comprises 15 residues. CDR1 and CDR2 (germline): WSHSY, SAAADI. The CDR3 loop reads CASSNAQVLTDTQYF. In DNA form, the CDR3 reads TGCGCCAGCAGTAATGCACAGGTGCTCACAGATACGCAGTATTTT.

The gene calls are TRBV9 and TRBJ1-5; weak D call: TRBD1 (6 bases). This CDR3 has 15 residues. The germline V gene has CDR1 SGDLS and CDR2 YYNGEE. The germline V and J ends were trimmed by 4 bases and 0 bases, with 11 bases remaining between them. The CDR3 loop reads CASSLGQNSNQPQHF. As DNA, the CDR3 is TGTGCCAGCAGCCTAGGACAGAATAGCAATCAGCCCCAGCATTTT.

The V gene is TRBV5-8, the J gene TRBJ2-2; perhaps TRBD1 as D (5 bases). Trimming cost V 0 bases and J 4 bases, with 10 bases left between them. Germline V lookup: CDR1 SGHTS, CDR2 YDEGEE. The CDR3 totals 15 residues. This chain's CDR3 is CASSLGGMVTGELFF. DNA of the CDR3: TGTGCCAGCAGCTTGGGGGGCATGGTCACCGGGGAGCTGTTTTTT.

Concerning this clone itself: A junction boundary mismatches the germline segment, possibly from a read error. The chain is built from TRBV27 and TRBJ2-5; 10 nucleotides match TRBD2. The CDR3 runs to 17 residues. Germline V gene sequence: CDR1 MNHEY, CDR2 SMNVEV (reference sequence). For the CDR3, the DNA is TGTGCCAGCAGTCTATCCCGGACTAGCGGCAAGCAAGAGACCCAGTACTTC. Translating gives CASSLSRTSGKQETQYF.

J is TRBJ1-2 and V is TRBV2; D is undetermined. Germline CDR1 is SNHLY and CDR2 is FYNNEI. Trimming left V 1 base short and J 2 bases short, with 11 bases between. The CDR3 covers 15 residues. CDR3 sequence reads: CASSEVSSGNYGYTF. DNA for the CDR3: TGTGCCAGCAGTGAAGTGTCGTCAGGAAACTATGGCTACACCTTC.

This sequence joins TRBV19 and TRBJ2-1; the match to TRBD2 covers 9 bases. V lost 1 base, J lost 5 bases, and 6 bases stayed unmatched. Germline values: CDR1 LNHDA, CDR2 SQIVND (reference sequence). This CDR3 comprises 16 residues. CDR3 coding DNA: TGTGCCAGTAGTATAGTCAAAGCGGGAGGACACAATGAGCAGTTCTTC. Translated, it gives CASSIVKAGGHNEQFF. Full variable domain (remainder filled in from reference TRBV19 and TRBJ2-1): DGGITQSPKYLFRKEGQNVTLSCEQNLNHDAMYWYRQDPGQGLRLIYYSQIVNDFQKGDIAEGYSVSREKKESFPLTVTSAQKNPTAFYLCASSIVKAGGHNEQFFGPGTRLTVL.

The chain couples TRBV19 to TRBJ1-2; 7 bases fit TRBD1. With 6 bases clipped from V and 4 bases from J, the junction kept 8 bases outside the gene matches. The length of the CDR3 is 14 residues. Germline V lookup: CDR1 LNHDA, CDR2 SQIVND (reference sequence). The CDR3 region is CASSGRGQPYGYTF. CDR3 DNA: TGTGCCAGTAGCGGAAGGGGACAGCCCTATGGCTACACCTTC.

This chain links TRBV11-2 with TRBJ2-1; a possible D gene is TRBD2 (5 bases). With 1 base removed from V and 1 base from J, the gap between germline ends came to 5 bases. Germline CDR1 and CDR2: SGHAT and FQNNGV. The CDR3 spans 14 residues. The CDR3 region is CASSLAGSYNEQFF. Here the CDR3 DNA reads TGTGCCAGCAGCTTAGCGGGGTCCTACAATGAGCAGTTCTTC.

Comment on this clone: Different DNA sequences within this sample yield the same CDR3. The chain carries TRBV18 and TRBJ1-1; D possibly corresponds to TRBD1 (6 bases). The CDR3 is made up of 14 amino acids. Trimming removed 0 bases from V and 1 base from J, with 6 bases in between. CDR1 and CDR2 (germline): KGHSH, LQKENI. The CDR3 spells CASSPPGANTEAFF. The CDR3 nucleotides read TGTGCCAGCTCACCACCGGGGGCGAACACTGAAGCTTTCTTT.

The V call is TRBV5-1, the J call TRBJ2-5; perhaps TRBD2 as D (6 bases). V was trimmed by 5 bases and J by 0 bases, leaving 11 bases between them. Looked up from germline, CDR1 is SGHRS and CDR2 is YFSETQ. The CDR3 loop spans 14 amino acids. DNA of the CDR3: TGCGCCAGCAGGCCCAGGGACTACCAAGAGACCCAGTACTTC. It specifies CASRPRDYQETQYF.

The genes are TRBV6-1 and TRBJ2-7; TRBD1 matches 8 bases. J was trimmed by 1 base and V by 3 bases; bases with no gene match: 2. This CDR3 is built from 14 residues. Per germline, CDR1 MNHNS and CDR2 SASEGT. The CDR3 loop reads CASSDRGRSYEQYF. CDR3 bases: TGTGCCAGCAGTGACAGGGGGCGATCCTACGAGCAGTACTTC.

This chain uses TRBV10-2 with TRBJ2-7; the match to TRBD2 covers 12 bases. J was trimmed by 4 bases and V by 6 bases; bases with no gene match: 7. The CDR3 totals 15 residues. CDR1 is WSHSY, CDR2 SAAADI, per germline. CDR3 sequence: CASRQTSGRSYEQYF. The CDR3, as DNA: TGCGCCAGCAGGCAGACTAGCGGGAGAAGTTACGAGCAGTACTTC.

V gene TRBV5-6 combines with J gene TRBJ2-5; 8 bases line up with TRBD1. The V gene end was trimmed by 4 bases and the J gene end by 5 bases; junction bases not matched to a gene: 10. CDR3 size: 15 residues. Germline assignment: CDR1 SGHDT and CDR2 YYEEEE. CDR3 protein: CASSKLDREWETQYF. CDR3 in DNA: TGTGCCAGCAGCAAATTGGACAGGGAGTGGGAGACCCAGTACTTC.

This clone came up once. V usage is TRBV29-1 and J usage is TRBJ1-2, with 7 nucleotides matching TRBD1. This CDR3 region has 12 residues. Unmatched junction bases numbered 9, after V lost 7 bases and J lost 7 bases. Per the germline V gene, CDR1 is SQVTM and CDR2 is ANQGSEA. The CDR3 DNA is TGCAGCGGCGGACGACAGGGCGGTGGCTACACCTTC. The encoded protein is CSGGRQGGGYTF.

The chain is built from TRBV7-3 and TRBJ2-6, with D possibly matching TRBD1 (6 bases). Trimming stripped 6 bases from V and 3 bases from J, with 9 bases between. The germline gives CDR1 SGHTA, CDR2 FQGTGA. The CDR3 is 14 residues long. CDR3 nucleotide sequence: TGTGCCAGCAGTGAGGGGGTTGGGGCCAACGTCCTGACTTTC. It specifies CASSEGVGANVLTF.

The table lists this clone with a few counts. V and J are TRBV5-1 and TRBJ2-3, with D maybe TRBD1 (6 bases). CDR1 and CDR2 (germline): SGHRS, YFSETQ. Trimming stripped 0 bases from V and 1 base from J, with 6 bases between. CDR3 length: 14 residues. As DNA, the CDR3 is TGCGCCAGCAGCTTGGCAGGGGGCACAGATACGCAGTATTTT. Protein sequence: CASSLAGGTDTQYF. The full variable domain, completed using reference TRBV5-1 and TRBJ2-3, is KAGVTQTPRYLIKTRGQQVTLSCSPISGHRSVSWYQQTPGQGLQFLFEYFSETQRNKGNFPGRFSGRQFSNSRSEMNVSTLELGDSALYLCASSLAGGTDTQYFGPGTRLTVL.

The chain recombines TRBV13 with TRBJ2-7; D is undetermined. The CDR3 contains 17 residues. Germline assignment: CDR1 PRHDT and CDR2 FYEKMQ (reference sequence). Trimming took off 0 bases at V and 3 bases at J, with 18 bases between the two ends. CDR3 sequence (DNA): TGTGCCAGCAGCTTAGGCCGAGGTGTCAGAGGCAACTACGAGCAGTACTTC. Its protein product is CASSLGRGVRGNYEQYF.

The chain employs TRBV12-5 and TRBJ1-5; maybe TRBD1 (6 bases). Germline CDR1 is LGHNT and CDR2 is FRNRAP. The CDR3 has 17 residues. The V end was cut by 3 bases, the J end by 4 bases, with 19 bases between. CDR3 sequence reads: CASGFHTPGDWNQPQHF. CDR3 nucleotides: TGTGCTAGTGGTTTCCACACTCCAGGGGATTGGAATCAGCCCCAGCATTTT.

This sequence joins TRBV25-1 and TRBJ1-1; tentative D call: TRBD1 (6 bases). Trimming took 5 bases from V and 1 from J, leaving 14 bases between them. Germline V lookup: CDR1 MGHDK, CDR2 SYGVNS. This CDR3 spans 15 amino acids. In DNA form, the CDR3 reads TGTGCCAGCAGTTCCCCAGGGGTCGCGAACACTGAAGCTTTCTTT. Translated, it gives CASSSPGVANTEAFF. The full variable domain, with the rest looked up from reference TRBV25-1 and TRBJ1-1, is EADIYQTPRYLVIGTGKKITLECSQTMGHDKMYWYQQDPGMELHLIHYSYGVNSTEKGDLSSESTVSRIRTEHFPLTLESARPSHTSQYLCASSSPGVANTEAFFGQGTRLTVV.

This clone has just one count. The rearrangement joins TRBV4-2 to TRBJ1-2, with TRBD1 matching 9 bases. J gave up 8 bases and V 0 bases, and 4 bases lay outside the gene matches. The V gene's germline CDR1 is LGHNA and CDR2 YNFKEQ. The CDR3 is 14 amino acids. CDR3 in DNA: TGTGCCAGCAGCCAAGAGGGACAGGGACGGGGCTACACCTTC. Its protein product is CASSQEGQGRGYTF.

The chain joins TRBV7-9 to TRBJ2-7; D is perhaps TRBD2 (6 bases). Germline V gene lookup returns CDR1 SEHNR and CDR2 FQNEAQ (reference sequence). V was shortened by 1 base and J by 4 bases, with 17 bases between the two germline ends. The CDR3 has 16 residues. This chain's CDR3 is CASSLGPGLVIYEQYF. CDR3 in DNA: TGTGCCAGCAGCTTAGGACCGGGACTGGTGATATACGAGCAGTACTTC.

CDR3 in DNA: TGCGCCAGCAGCTTGACAATAAGCGGGGGGCTTAACACAGATACGCAGTATTTT. Translation gives CASSLTISGGLNTDTQYF. V usage is TRBV5-1 and J usage is TRBJ2-3; the match to TRBD2 covers 9 bases. Germline CDR1 is SGHRS and CDR2 is YFSETQ. Trimming took 1 base from V and 2 from J; bases not matched to a gene: 11. The CDR3 runs to 18 residues.

CDR3 DNA sequence: TGTGCCAGCGGCGAGGGGGCTCAGATGAACACTGAAGCTTTCTTT. Residues: CASGEGAQMNTEAFF. The chain joins TRBV9 to TRBJ1-1; TRBD1 matches at 7 bases. Unmatched junction bases numbered 9, after V lost 7 bases and J lost 0 bases. CDR3 size: 15 residues. Looked up from germline, CDR1 is SGDLS and CDR2 is YYNGEE.

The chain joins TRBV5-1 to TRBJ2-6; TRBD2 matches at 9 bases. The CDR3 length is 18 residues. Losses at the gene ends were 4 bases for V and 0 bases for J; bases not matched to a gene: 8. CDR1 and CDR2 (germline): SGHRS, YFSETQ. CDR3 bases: TGCGCCAGCAGCGAAAGAGCGGGAGGCTTCTCTGGGGCCAACGTCCTGACTTTC. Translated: CASSERAGGFSGANVLTF.

The CDR3 nucleotides read TGTGCCAGCAGCTCATTACCGGGACTAGCGGGTAGCACAGATACGCAGTATTTT. Encoded protein: CASSSLPGLAGSTDTQYF. The J gene is TRBJ2-3, the V gene TRBV5-4, with 12 bases identical to TRBD2. CDR1 and CDR2 (germline): SGHNT, YYREEE (reference sequence). The CDR3 is made up of 18 amino acids. Trimming at V came to 3 bases and at J to 0 bases, leaving 8 bases not matched to a gene.